Below, one TCR beta chain is given with its context. Per the authors' pipeline: Counts of nucleated cells, estimated from reference gene primer amplification, were obtained. Clones were read by immunoSEQ multiplex PCR, and TCRdb kept only the in-frame ones, dropping some. From that table come the V and J calls and clone size; the DNA was used to work out D and trimming. The sample shows roughly 250,000 clones, around four fifths of them seen only once. There are 15 residues in the CDR3. Looked up from germline, CDR1 is MRHNA and CDR2 is SNTAGT. Between the trimmed V and J ends, which lost 2 bases and 4 bases, there was a span of 13 bases. This specimen comes from a study of blood T cell repertoires in COVID-19.

Sequenced input: peripheral blood. The chain employs TRBV6-4 and TRBJ2-3, with TRBD2 as a possible D gene (6 bases). This TCR derives from a man in his fifties with acute or convalescent COVID-19. CDR3 sequence reads: CASSDPGERPDTQYF. DNA for the CDR3: TGTGCCAGCAGTGACCCGGGGGAGAGGCCAGATACGCAGTATTTT.